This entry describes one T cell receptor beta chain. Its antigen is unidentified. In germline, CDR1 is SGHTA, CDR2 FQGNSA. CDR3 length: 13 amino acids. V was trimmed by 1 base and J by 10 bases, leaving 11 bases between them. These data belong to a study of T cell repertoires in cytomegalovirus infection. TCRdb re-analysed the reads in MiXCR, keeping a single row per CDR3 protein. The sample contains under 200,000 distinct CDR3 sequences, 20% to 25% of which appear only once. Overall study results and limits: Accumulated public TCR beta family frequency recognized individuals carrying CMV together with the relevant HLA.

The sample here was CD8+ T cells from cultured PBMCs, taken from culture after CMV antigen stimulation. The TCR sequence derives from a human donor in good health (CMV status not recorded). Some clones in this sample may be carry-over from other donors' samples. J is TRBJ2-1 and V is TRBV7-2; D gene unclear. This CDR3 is CASSLGTTLEQFF. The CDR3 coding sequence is TGTGCCAGCAGCTTAGGTACTACTCTAGAGCAGTTCTTC.